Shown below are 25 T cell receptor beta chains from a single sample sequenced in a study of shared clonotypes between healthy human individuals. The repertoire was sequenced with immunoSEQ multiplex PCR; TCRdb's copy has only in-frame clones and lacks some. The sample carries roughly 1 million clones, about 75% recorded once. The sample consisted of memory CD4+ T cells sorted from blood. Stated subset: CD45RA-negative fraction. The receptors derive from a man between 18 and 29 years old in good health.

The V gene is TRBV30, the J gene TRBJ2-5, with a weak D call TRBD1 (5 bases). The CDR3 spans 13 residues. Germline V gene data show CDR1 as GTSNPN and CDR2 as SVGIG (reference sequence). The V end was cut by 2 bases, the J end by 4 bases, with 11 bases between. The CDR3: CAWSLLGVETQYF. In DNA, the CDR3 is TGTGCCTGGAGTTTATTAGGGGTAGAGACCCAGTACTTC.

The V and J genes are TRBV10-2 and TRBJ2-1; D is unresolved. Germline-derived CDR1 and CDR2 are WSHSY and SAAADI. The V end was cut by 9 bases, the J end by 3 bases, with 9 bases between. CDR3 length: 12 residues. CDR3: CASRRNYNEQFF. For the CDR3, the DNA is TGCGCCAGTCGAAGGAACTACAATGAGCAGTTCTTC.

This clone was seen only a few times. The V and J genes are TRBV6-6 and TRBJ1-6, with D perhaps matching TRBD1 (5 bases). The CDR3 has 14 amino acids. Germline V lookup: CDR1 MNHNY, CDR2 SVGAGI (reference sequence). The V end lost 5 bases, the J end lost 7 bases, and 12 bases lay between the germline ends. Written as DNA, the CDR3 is TGTGCCAGCAGTGTCAGGGTAGCAAATTCACCCCTCCACTTT. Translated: CASSVRVANSPLHF.

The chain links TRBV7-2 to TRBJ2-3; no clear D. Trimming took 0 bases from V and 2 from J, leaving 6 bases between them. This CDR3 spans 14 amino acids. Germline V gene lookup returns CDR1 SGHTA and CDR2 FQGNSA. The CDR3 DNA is TGTGCCAGCAGCTTAGCGGTCTACACAGATACGCAGTATTTT. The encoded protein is CASSLAVYTDTQYF.

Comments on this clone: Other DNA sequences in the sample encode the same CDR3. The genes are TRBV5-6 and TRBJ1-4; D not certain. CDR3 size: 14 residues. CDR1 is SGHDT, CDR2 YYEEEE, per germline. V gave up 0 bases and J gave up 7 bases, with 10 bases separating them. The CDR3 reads CASSLGGRPEKLFF. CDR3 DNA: TGTGCCAGCAGCTTGGGCGGCAGACCTGAAAAACTGTTTTTT.

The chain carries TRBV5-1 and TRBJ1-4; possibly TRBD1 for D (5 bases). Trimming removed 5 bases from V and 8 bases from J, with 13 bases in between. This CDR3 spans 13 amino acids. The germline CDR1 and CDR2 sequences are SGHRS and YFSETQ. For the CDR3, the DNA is TGCGCCAGCAGGCAGGGCCCCTCGGAAAAACTGTTTTTT. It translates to CASRQGPSEKLFF.

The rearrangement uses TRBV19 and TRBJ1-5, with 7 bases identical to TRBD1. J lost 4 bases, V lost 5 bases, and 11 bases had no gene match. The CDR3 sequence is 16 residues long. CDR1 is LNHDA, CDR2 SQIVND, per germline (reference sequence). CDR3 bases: TGTGCCAGTAGTTCAAACAGGGGTAGAACGAATCAGCCCCAGCATTTT. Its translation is CASSSNRGRTNQPQHF.

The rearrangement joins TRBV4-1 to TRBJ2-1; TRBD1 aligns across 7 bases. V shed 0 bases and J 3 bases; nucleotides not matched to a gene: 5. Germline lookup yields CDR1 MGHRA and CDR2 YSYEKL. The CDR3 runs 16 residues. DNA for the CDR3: TGCGCCAGCAGCCAAGATCAGAACAGGGGCTACAATGAGCAGTTCTTC. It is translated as CASSQDQNRGYNEQFF.

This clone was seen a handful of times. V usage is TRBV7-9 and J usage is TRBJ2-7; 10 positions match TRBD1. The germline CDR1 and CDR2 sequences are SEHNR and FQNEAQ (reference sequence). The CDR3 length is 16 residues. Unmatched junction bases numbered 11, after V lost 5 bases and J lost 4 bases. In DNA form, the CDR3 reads TGTGCCAGCAGCGGACAAATGACAGGGGGCGGGTACGAGCAGTACTTC. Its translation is CASSGQMTGGGYEQYF.

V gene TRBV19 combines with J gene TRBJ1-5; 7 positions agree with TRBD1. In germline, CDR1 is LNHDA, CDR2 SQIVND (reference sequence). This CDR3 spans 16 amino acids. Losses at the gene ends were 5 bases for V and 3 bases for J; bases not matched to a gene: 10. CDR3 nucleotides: TGTGCCAGTAGTCCTGAGGGCAGGGGGTCCAATCAGCCCCAGCATTTT. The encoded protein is CASSPEGRGSNQPQHF.

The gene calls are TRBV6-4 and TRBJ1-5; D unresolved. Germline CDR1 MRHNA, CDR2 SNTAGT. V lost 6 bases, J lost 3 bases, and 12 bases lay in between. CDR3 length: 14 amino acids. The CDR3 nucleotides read TGTGCCAGCAGCTCCGACGGTTACAATCAGCCCCAGCATTTT. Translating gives CASSSDGYNQPQHF.

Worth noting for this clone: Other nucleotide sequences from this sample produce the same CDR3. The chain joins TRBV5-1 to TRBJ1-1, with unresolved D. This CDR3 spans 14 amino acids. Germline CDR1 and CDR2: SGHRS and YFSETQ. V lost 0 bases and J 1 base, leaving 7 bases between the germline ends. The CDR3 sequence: CASSLAAGNTEAFF. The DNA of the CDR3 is TGCGCCAGCAGCTTGGCCGCAGGGAACACTGAAGCTTTCTTT.

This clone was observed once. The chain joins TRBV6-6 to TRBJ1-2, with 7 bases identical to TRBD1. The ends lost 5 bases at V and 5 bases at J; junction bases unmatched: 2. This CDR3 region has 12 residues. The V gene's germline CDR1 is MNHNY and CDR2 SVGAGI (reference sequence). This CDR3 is CASSQTGYGYTF. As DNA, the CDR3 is TGTGCCAGCAGTCAGACAGGGTATGGCTACACCTTC.

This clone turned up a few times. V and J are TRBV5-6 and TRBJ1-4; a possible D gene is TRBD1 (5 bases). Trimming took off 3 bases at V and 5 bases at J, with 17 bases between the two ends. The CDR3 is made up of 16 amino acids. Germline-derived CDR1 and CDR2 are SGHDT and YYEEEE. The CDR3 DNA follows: TGTGCCAGCAGCTCGGTCGGGACGGCAAAAAATGAAAAACTGTTTTTT. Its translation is CASSSVGTAKNEKLFF.

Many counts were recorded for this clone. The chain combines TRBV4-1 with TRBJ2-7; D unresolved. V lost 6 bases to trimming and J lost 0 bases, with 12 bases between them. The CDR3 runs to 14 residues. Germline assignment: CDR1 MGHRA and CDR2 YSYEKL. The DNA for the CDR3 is TGCGCCAGCAGGGCAGGCCTACTCTCCTACGAGCAGTACTTC. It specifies CASRAGLLSYEQYF.

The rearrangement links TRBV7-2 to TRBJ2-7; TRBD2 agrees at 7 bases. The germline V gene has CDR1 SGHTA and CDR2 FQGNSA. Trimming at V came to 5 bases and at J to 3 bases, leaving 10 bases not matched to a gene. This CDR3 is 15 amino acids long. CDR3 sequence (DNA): TGTGCCAGCAGCAGGGGAGCGGGGTATAGCTACGAGCAGTACTTC. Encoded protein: CASSRGAGYSYEQYF.

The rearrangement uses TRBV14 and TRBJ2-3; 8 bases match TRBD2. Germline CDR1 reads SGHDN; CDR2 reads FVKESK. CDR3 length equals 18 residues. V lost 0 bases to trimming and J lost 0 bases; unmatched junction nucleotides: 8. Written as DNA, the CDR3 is TGTGCCAGCAGCCAAGATTGGGTAGCGGGGCCTAGCACAGATACGCAGTATTTT. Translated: CASSQDWVAGPSTDTQYF.

CDR3 nucleotides: TGTGCCAGCTCACCCCCCTTAGCGGGAGCTGGGGCCAACGTCCTGACTTTC. Translated: CASSPPLAGAGANVLTF. The chain couples TRBV18 to TRBJ2-6, with 9 bases lining up with TRBD2. Germline lookup yields CDR1 KGHSH and CDR2 LQKENI. Trimming took 3 bases from V and 2 from J; bases not matched to a gene: 5. The CDR3 totals 17 residues.

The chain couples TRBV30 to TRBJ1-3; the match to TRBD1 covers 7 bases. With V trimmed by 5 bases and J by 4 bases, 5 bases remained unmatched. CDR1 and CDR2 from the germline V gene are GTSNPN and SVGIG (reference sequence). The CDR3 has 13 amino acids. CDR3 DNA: TGTGCCTGGTCCACAGGGGAGGGAAACACCATATATTTT. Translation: CAWSTGEGNTIYF.

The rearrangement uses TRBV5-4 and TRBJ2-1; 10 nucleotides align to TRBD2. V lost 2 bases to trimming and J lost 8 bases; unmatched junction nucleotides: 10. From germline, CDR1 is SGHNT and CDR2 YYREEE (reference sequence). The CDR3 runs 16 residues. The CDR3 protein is CASSFSAGGPLHEQFF. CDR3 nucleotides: TGTGCCAGCAGCTTCTCAGCGGGGGGGCCTCTCCATGAGCAGTTCTTC. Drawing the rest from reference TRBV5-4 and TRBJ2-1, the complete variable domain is ETGVTQSPTHLIKTRGQQVTLRCSSQSGHNTVSWYQQALGQGPQFIFQYYREEENGRGNFPPRFSGLQFPNYSSELNVNALELDDSALYLCASSFSAGGPLHEQFFGPGTRLTVL.

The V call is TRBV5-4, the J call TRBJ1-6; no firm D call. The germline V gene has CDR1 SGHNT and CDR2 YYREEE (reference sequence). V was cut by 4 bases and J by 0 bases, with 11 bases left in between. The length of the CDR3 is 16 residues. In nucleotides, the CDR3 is TGTGCCAGCAGCCAAGGTATAAGCTCCTATAATTCACCCCTCCACTTT. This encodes CASSQGISSYNSPLHF.

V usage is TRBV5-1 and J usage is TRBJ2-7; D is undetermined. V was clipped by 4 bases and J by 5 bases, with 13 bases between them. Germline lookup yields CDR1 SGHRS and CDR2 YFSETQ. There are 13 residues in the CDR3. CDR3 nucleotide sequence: TGCGCCAGCAGCCCGGGTGGGGTGAACGAGCAGTACTTC. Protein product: CASSPGGVNEQYF.

The CDR3: CASSQEGTAQSYGYTF. CDR3 bases: TGTGCCAGCAGCCAAGAGGGGACCGCCCAATCCTATGGCTACACCTTC. The rearrangement uses TRBV4-2 and TRBJ1-2, with TRBD1 as a possible D gene (5 bases). The CDR3 consists of 16 residues. CDR1 is LGHNA, CDR2 YNFKEQ, per germline. The V and J ends lost 0 bases and 4 bases respectively, with 15 bases between them.

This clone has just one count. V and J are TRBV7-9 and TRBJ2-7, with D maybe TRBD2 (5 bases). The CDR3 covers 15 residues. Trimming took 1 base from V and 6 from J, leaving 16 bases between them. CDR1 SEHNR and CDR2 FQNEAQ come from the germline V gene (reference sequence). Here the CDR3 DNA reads TGTGCCAGCAGCTTAGATGGGGAGAGGGCAGCCGAGCAGTACTTC. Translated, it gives CASSLDGERAAEQYF.

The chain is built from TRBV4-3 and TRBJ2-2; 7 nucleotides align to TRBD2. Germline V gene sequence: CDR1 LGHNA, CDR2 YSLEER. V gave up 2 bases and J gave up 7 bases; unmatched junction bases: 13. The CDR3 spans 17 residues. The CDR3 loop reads CASSQIRAGAGGGELFF. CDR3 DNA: TGCGCCAGCAGCCAAATAAGGGCGGGAGCCGGTGGCGGGGAGCTGTTTTTT.